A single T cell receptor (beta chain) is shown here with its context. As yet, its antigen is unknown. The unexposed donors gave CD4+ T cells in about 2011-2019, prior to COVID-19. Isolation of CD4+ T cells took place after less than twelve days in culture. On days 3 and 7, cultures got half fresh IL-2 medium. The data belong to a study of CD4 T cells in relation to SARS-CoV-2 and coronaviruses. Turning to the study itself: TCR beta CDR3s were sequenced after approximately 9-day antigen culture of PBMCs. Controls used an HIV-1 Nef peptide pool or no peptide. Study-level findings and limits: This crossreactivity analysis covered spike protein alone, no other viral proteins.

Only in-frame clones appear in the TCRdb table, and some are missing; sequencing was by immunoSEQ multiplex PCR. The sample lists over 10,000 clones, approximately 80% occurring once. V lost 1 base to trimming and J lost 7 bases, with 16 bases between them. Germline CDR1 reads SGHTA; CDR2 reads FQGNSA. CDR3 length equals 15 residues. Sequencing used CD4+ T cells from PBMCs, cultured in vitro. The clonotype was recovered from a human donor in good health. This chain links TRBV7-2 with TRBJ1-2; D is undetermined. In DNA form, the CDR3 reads TGTGCCAGCAGCTTAGGACGGACGTGGCCAGGTGGCTACACCTTC. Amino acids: CASSLGRTWPGGYTF.